What follows describes a single T cell receptor (beta chain). When the RNA was reverse transcribed, random hexamers were used with an input of about 0.5 to 1 ug. By means of immunoSEQ multiplex PCR, TCR beta CDR3 spanning 54 Vbeta and 13 Jbeta underwent amplification. TCRdb fed the immunoSEQ multiplex PCR reads into MiXCR, producing one record per CDR3 protein. The profile shows approximately 270,000 distinct CDR3 sequences, approximately 92% of them singletons. This sample was included in a study of CD8 T cells in Susac syndrome. V gave up 0 bases and J gave up 2 bases; unmatched junction bases: 10. CDR3 size: 17 residues. Per germline, CDR1 MNHEY and CDR2 SVGAGI. Blood CD8+ and CD4+ T cells underwent high-throughput TCR beta sequencing.

The sample consisted of CD4+ T cells from PBMCs. The sequence was collected from a human donor with multiple sclerosis. The J gene is TRBJ2-7, the V gene TRBV6-5; 7 bases agree with TRBD2. In DNA form, the CDR3 reads TGTGCCAGCAGTTACTCGCCCGGGGGAGGGATACCCTACGAGCAGTACTTC. Protein product: CASSYSPGGGIPYEQYF.